Sequencing of this T cell receptor beta chain was carried out in a study of CD8 T cells in Susac syndrome. For the study at large: Clinical remission applied to under ten sequenced Susac syndrome patients, and more than five had active disease.

Random hexamers served to reverse transcribe roughly 0.45 to 1 ug RNA. TCRdb recomputed calls from the immunoSEQ multiplex PCR reads with MiXCR, one row per CDR3 protein. The table records roughly 150,000 distinct CDR3 sequences, nearly 97% of them present only once. CDR3 length equals 18 residues. The V and J ends lost 3 bases and 5 bases, in that order; junction bases with no gene match: 15. Germline loops: CDR1 MGHRA, CDR2 YSYEKL. Bulk CD8+ and CD4+ cells came from magnetic negative isolation; CD8+ TEMRA by FACS. The clonotype comes from a human donor with Susac syndrome. J is TRBJ2-7 and V is TRBV4-1, with 11 positions matching TRBD1. Sequenced sample: CD4+ T cells from PBMCs. CDR3 protein: CASSQLFTRDRGAHEQYF. The CDR3 region has the DNA TGCGCCAGCAGCCAGCTGTTCACAAGGGACAGGGGGGCCCACGAGCAGTACTTC.